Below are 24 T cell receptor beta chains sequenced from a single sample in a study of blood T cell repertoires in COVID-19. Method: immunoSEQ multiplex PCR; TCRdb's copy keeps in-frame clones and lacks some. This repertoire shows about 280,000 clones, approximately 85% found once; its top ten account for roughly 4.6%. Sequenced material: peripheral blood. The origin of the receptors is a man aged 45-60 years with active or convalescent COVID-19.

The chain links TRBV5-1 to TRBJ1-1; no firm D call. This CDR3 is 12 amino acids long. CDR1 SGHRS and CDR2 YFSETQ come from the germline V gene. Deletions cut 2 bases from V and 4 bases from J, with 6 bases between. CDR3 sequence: CASSLTGTEAFF. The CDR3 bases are TGCGCCAGCAGCTTAACCGGCACTGAAGCTTTCTTT.

CDR3 sequence (DNA): TGTGCCAGCAAACGGACACGCTATAGCTCCTACGAGCAGTACTTC. It translates to CASKRTRYSSYEQYF. The J gene is TRBJ2-7, the V gene TRBV2; perhaps TRBD1 as D (5 bases). CDR3 length: 15 residues. Looked up from germline, CDR1 is SNHLY and CDR2 is FYNNEI. Deletions cut 7 bases from V and 0 bases from J, with 16 bases between.

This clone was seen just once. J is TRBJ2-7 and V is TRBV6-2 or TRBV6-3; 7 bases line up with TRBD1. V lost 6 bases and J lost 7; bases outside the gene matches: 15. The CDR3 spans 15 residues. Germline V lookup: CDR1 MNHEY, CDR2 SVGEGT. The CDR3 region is CASSRQGSSREEQYF. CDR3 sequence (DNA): TGTGCCAGCAGCCGACAGGGCTCGTCGCGTGAAGAGCAGTACTTC.

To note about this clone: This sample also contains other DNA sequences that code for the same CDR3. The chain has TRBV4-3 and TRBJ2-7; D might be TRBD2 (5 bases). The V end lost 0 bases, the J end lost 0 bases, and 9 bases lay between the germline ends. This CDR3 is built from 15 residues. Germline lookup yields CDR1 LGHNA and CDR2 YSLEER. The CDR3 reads CASSQDLGSSYEQYF. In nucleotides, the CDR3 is TGCGCCAGCAGCCAAGACCTAGGGAGCTCCTACGAGCAGTACTTC.

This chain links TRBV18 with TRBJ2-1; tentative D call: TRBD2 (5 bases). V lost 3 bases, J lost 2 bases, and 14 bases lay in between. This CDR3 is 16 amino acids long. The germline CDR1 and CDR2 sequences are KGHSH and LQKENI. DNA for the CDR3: TGTGCCAGCTCACCCGGGAAGGGCCATACCTACAATGAGCAGTTCTTC. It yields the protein CASSPGKGHTYNEQFF. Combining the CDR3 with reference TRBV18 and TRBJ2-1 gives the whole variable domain NAGVMQNPRHLVRRRGQEARLRCSPMKGHSHVYWYRQLPEEGLKFMVYLQKENIIDESGMPKERFSAEFPKEGPSILRIQQVVRGDSAAYFCASSPGKGHTYNEQFFGPGTRLTVL.

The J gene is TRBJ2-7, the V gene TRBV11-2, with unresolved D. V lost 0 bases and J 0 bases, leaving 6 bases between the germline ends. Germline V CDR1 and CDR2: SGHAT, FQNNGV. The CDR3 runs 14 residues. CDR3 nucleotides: TGTGCCAGCAGCTTAGAACAGCCCTCCTACGAGCAGTACTTC. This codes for CASSLEQPSYEQYF.

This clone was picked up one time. The chain's CDR3 is CASSLDRDGTEAFF. The DNA of the CDR3 is TGTGCCAGCAGTTTAGACAGGGACGGCACTGAAGCTTTCTTT. This chain connects TRBV28 to TRBJ1-1; TRBD1 aligns across 7 bases. The CDR3 totals 14 residues. Germline V gene lookup returns CDR1 MDHEN and CDR2 SYDVKM. Trimming took 2 bases from V and 4 from J; bases not matched to a gene: 4.

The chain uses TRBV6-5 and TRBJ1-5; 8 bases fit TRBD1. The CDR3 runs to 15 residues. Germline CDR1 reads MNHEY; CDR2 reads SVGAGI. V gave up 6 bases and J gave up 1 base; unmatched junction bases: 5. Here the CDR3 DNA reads TGTGCCAGCAGATTACAGGGGGTCAGCAATCAGCCCCAGCATTTT. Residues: CASRLQGVSNQPQHF.

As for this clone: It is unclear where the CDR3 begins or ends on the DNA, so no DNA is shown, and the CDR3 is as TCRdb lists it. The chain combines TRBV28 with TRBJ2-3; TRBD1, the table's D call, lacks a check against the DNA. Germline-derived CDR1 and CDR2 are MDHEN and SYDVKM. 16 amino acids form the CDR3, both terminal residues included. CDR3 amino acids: CASSLGMGLGRDTQYF.

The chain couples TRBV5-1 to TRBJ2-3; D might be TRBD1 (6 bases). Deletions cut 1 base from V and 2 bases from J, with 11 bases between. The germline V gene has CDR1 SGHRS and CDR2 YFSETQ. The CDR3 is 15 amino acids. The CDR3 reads CASSLTGQNTDTQYF. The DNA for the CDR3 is TGCGCCAGCAGCTTGACAGGGCAGAACACAGATACGCAGTATTTT. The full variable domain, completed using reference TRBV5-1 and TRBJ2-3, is KAGVTQTPRYLIKTRGQQVTLSCSPISGHRSVSWYQQTPGQGLQFLFEYFSETQRNKGNFPGRFSGRQFSNSRSEMNVSTLELGDSALYLCASSLTGQNTDTQYFGPGTRLTVL.

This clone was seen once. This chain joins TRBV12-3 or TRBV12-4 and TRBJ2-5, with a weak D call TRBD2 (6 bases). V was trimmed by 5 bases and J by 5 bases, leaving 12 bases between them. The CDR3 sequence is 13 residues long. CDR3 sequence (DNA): TGTGCCAGCAGTCCTAGCGATGTGGAGACCCAGTACTTC. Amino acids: CASSPSDVETQYF.

The CDR3 loop reads CASSVEGGLRSNQPQHF. CDR3 nucleotide sequence: TGTGCCAGCAGCGTAGAAGGGGGTCTCCGGAGCAATCAGCCCCAGCATTTT. The chain uses TRBV9 and TRBJ1-5, with D possibly matching TRBD1 (6 bases). The CDR3 is made up of 17 amino acids. CDR1 and CDR2 (germline): SGDLS, YYNGEE. Trimming shortened V by 0 bases and J by 1 base, and 14 bases separated the two germline ends.

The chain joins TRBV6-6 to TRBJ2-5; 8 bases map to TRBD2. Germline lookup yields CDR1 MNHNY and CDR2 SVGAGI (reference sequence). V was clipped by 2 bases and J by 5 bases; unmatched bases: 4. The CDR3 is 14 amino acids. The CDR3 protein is CASSYGGGTETQYF. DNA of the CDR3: TGTGCCAGCAGTTACGGCGGGGGGACGGAGACCCAGTACTTC.

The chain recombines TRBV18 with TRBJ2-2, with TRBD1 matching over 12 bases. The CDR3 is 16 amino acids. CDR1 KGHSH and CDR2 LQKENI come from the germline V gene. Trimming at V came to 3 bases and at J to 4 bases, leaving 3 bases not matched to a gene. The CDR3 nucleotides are TGTGCCAGCTCACCCGGGACAGGGGGCTCCACCGGGGAGCTGTTTTTT. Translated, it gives CASSPGTGGSTGELFF.

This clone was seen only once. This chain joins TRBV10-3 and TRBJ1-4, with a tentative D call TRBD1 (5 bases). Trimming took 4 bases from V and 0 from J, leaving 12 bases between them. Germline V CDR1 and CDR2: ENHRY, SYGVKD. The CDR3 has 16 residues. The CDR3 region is CAISGGRSATNEKLFF. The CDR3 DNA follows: TGTGCCATCAGTGGGGGCAGGTCTGCAACTAATGAAAAACTGTTTTTT.

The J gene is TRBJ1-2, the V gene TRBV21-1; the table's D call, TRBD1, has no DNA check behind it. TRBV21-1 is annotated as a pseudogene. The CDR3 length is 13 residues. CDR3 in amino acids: CASSKLGQGSYTF. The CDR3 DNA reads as TGTGCCAGCAGCAAATTGGGCCAGGGGAGCTACACCTTC.

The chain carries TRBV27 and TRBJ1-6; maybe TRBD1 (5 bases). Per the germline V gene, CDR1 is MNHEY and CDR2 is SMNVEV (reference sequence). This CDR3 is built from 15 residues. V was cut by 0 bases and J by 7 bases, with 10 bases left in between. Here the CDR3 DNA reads TGTGCCAGCAGTTTATCGGCCAGGGTGAATTCACCCCTCCACTTT. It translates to CASSLSARVNSPLHF.

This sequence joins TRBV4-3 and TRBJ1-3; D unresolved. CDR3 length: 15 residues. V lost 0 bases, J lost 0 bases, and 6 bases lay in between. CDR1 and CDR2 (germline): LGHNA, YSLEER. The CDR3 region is CASSQDKSSGNTIYF. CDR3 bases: TGCGCCAGCAGCCAAGACAAGAGCTCTGGAAACACCATATATTTT.

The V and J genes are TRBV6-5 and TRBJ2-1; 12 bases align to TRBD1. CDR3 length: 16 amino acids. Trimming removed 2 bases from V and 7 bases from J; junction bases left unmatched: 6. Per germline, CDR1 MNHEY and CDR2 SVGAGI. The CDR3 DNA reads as TGTGCCAGCAGTTACGGGGGGACAGGGGGCTTGAATGAGCAGTTCTTC. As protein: CASSYGGTGGLNEQFF.

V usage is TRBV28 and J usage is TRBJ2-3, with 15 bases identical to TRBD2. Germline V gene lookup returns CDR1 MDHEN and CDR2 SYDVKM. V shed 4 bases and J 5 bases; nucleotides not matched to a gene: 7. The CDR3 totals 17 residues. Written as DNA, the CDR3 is TGTGCCAGCAGTTCGACCTGGACTAGCGGGAGGGGAGATACGCAGTATTTT. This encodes CASSSTWTSGRGDTQYF.

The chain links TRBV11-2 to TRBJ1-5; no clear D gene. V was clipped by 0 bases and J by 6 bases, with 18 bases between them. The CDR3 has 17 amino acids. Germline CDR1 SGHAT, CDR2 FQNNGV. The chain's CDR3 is CASSLDSVPRVGQPQHF. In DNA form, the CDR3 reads TGTGCCAGCAGCTTAGATTCGGTACCGAGGGTGGGTCAGCCCCAGCATTTT.

The CDR3, as DNA: TGCAGCGTTGTCTGGGGAGAGTACGAGCAGTACTTC. Protein: CSVVWGEYEQYF. The rearrangement links TRBV29-1 to TRBJ2-7, with a tentative D call TRBD2 (5 bases). The CDR3 consists of 12 residues. The germline V gene encodes CDR1 SQVTM and CDR2 ANQGSEA. The V end lost 4 bases, the J end lost 4 bases, and 11 bases lay between the germline ends.

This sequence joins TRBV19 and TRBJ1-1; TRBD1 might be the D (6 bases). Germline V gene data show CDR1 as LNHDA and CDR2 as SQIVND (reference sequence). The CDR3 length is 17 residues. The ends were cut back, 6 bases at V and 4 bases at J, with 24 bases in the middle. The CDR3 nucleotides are TGTGCCAGTAGCCGAGGTTCTCTGGGGGGGCAGGCCACTGAAGCTTTCTTT. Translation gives CASSRGSLGGQATEAFF. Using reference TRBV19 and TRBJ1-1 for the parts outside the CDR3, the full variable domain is DGGITQSPKYLFRKEGQNVTLSCEQNLNHDAMYWYRQDPGQGLRLIYYSQIVNDFQKGDIAEGYSVSREKKESFPLTVTSAQKNPTAFYLCASSRGSLGGQATEAFFGQGTRLTVV.

This CDR3 is CASSLEQGPPLHF. The DNA of the CDR3 is TGCGCCAGCAGCTTGGAGCAGGGTCCACCCCTCCACTTT. The chain couples TRBV5-1 to TRBJ1-6; D might be TRBD1 (5 bases). The CDR3 consists of 13 residues. Germline V gene data show CDR1 as SGHRS and CDR2 as YFSETQ. Trimming stripped 0 bases from V and 11 bases from J, with 9 bases between.